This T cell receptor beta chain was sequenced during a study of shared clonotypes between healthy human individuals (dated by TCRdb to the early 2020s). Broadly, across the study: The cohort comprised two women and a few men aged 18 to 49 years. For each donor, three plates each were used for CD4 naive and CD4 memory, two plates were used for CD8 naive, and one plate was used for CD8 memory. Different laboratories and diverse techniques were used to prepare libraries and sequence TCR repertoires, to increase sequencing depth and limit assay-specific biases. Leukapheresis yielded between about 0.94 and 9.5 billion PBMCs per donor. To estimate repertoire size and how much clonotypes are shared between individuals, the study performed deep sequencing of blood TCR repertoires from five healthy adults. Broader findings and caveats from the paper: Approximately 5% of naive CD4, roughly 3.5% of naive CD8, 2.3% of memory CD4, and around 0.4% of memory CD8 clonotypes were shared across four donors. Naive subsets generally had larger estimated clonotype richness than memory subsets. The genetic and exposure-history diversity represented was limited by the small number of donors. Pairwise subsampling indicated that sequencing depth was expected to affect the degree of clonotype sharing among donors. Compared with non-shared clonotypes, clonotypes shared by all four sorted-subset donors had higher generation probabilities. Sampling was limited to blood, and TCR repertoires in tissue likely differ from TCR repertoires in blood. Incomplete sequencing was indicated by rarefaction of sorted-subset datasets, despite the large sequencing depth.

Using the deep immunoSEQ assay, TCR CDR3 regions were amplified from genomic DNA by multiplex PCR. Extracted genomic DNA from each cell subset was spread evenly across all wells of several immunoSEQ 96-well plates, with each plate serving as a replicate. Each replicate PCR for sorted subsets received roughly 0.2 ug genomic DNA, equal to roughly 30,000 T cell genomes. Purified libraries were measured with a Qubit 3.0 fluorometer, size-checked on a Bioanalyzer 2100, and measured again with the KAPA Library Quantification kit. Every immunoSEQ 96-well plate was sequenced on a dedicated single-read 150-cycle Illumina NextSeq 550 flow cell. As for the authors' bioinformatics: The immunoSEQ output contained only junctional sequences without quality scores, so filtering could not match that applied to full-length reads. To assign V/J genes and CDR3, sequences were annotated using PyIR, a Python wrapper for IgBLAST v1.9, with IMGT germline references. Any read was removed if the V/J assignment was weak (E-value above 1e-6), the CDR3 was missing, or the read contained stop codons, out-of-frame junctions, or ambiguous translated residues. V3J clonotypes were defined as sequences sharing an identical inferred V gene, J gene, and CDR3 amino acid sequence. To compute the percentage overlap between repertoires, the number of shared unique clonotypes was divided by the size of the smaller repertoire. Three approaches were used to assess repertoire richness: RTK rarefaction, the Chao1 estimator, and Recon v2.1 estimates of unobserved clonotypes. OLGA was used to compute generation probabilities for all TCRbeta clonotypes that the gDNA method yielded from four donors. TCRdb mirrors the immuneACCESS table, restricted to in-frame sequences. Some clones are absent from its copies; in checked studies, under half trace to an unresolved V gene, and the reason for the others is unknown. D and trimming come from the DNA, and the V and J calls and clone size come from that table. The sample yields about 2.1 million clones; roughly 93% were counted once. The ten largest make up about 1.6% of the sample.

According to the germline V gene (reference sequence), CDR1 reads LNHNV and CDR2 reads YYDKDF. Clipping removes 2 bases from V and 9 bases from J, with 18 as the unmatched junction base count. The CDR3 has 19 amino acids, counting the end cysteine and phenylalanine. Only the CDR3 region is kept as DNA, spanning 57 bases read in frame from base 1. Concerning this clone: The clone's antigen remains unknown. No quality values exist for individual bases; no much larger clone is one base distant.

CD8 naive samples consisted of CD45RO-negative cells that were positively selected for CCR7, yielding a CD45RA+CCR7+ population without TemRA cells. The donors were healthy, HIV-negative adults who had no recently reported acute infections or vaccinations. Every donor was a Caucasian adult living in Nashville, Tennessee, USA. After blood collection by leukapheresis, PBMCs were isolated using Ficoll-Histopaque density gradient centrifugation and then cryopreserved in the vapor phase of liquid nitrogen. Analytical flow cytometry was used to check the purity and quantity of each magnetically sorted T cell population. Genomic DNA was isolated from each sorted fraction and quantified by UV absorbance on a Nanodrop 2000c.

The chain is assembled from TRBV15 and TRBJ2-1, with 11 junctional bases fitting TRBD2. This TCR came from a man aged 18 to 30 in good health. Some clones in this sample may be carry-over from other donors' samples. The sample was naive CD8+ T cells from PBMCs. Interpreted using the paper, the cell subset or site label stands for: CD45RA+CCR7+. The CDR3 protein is CATSRQTPLAGALVIEQFF. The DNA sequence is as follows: TGTGCCACCAGCAGACAAACACCACTAGCGGGAGCCTTGGTCATTGAGCAGTTCTTC.